This TCR beta chain derives from a study of T cells expressing NK-cell markers. The study, taken as a whole, reports: Leadership of the CD3+CD56-NKG2C+ fraction also belonged to these clonotypes in several donors.

TCRdb reworked the 5' RACE reads into one entry per CDR3 protein, no DNA. The table for this sample gives about 550,000 distinct CDR3 sequences. Notes on this clonotype: Its target is not known.

Sequencing was carried out using blood T cells: a sorted CD56 or NKG2C T cell subset, CD4+ or CD8+ T cells, or bulk PBMC T cells (not recorded which). This sequence originates from a man younger than 35 in good health.

Here the CDR3 reads CASFTRREGRNEQFF. The V and J genes are TRBV27 and TRBJ2-1; lacking DNA, the TRBD2 call made by TCRdb goes unchecked. CDR3 length equals 15 residues. Germline CDR1 reads MNHEY; CDR2 reads SMNVEV (reference sequence).